This note documents a single T cell receptor (beta chain) sequence. The antigen is not known. This sample is drawn from a study of blood T cells in healthy people across ages. Whole-study results and caveats: Relative to aged donors, long-lived donors carried more naive CD4+ cells and displayed higher diversity.

A second PCR of about 6 to 11 cycles used a sample-barcoded 5' primer and a J-beta primer mix. From the 5' RACE reads, TCRdb called clonotypes with MiXCR, one entry per CDR3 protein. The sample contains approximately 780,000 distinct CDR3 sequences, around a quarter of which appear only once. V was cut by 3 bases and J by 6 bases, with 14 bases left in between. Germline V lookup: CDR1 SGHTA, CDR2 FQGNSA. This CDR3 comprises 15 residues. These same data were also listed under a study on T cells of mothers and their children. According to that study: Researchers put all of the extracted RNA into cDNA synthesis, using roughly 1.5 ug per 15 ul.

This chain links TRBV7-2 with TRBJ1-4; the D gene is possibly TRBD1 (5 bases). The clonotype originates from a boy aged 10-17 years in good health. Material for sequencing was blood. CDR3: CASSFRGRVDEKLFF. DNA for the CDR3: TGTGCCAGCAGCTTTCGAGGCAGGGTTGATGAAAAACTGTTTTTT.